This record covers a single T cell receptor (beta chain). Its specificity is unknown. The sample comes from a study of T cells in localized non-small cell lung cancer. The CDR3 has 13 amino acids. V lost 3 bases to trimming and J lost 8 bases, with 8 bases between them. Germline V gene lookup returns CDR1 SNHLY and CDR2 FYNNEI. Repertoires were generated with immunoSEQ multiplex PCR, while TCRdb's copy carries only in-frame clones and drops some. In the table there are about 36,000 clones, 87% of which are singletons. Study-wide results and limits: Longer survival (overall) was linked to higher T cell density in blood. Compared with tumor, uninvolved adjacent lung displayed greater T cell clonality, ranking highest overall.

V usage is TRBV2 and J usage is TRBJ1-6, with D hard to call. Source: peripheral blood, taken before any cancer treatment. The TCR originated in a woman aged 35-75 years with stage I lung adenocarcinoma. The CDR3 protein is CASSDDTDSPLHF. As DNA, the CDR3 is TGTGCCAGCAGTGACGACACTGATTCACCCCTCCACTTT.